Below, 12 T cell receptor beta chains from the same sample are listed, as sequenced in a study of blood T cell repertoires in COVID-19. Method: immunoSEQ multiplex PCR; TCRdb's copy keeps in-frame clones and lacks some. Of approximately 250,000 clones listed, 70% to 90% were seen once; the top ten hold approximately 2.3%. The sequencing sample was made of PBMCs or T cells enriched from blood (not recorded which). The receptor set was obtained from a middle-aged woman with acute COVID-19.

This sequence joins TRBV9 and TRBJ2-1; D unresolved. This CDR3 is 12 amino acids long. CDR1 and CDR2 (germline): SGDLS, YYNGEE. The germline V and J ends were trimmed by 3 bases and 10 bases, with 11 bases remaining between them. CDR3 sequence reads: CASSGWRREQFF. The CDR3 DNA sequence: TGTGCCAGCAGCGGATGGCGGAGAGAGCAGTTCTTC.

CDR3 bases: TGTGCCAGCAGCTTAAGGATTTCAGGGGTCGACCCGCGAACTGAAGCTTTCTTT. Residues: CASSLRISGVDPRTEAFF. V usage is TRBV13 and J usage is TRBJ1-1; TRBD1 is a possible D gene (6 bases). This CDR3 region has 18 residues. Germline V CDR1 and CDR2: PRHDT, FYEKMQ (reference sequence). V was trimmed by 2 bases and J by 5 bases, leaving 24 bases between them.

This chain uses TRBV24-1 with TRBJ2-2, with D unresolved. The CDR3 is made up of 12 amino acids. Trimming took 8 bases from V and 8 from J, leaving 11 bases between them. CDR1 is KGHDR, CDR2 SFDVKD, per germline. This chain's CDR3 is CATMSRMGELFF. The DNA for the CDR3 is TGTGCCACCATGAGCCGAATGGGGGAGCTGTTTTTT.

The genes are TRBV6-1 and TRBJ2-1; D possibly corresponds to TRBD2 (6 bases). The CDR3 totals 15 residues. CDR1 is MNHNS, CDR2 SASEGT, per germline. V lost 1 base, J lost 8 bases, and 15 bases lay in between. CDR3 loop: CASSEGLGGTDEQFF. The CDR3 DNA reads as TGTGCCAGCAGTGAAGGGCTTGGCGGGACGGATGAGCAGTTCTTC.

The CDR3 sequence: CASTPGGLNTEAFF. The CDR3 DNA reads TGTGCCAGTACCCCGGGGGGACTGAACACTGAAGCTTTCTTT. The chain has TRBV19 and TRBJ1-1; D is perhaps TRBD1 (5 bases). The germline CDR1 and CDR2 sequences are LNHDA and SQIVND (reference sequence). Trimming cost V 7 bases and J 0 bases, with 12 bases left between them. This CDR3 comprises 14 residues. Looking up the rest from reference TRBV19 and TRBJ1-1 gives the full variable domain: DGGITQSPKYLFRKEGQNVTLSCEQNLNHDAMYWYRQDPGQGLRLIYYSQIVNDFQKGDIAEGYSVSREKKESFPLTVTSAQKNPTAFYLCASTPGGLNTEAFFGQGTRLTVV.

The gene calls are TRBV5-4 and TRBJ2-1; weak D call: TRBD1 (6 bases). CDR1 is SGHNT and CDR2 is YYREEE in the germline V gene (reference sequence). The CDR3 has 16 residues. V dropped 2 bases and J dropped 2 bases, with 14 bases sitting between them. This CDR3 is CASSFSRGGPYNEQFF. DNA of the CDR3: TGTGCCAGCAGCTTTTCCCGAGGGGGTCCCTACAATGAGCAGTTCTTC.

V is TRBV5-6 and J is TRBJ2-3; 11 nucleotides align to TRBD1. J was trimmed by 3 bases and V by 6 bases; bases with no gene match: 6. The CDR3 length is 15 residues. Looked up from germline, CDR1 is SGHDT and CDR2 is YYEEEE. The DNA for the CDR3 is TGTGCCAGCAATTTCCGGGACAGGGGGACAGATACGCAGTATTTT. Residues: CASNFRDRGTDTQYF.

This clone showed up just once. The chain couples TRBV5-3 to TRBJ2-6, with D possibly being TRBD1 (6 bases). TRBV5-3 counts as an open reading frame of uncertain function. CDR3 length equals 18 residues. V was trimmed by 0 bases and J by 0 bases, leaving 13 bases between them. CDR3 in DNA: TGTGCCAGAAGCTTGGCCACAGGGTTAAGCTCTGGGGCCAACGTCCTGACTTTC. Its protein is CARSLATGLSSGANVLTF.

The V and J genes are TRBV6-2 or TRBV6-3 and TRBJ2-5; D call uncertain. The CDR3 is 12 residues long. The V and J ends lost 4 bases and 0 bases respectively, with 3 bases between them. The germline V gene has CDR1 MNHEY and CDR2 SVGEGT. Here the CDR3 reads CASSSYQETQYF. The CDR3 DNA reads as TGTGCCAGCAGTTCGTACCAAGAGACCCAGTACTTC.

This rearrangement joins TRBV25-1 to TRBJ2-3; a weak D match, TRBD1 (5 bases). CDR3 size: 15 residues. The V end lost 4 bases, the J end lost 2 bases, and 13 bases lay between the germline ends. Looked up from germline, CDR1 is MGHDK and CDR2 is SYGVNS. The CDR3 region is CASSAVWGLTDTQYF. CDR3 sequence (DNA): TGTGCCAGCAGTGCGGTTTGGGGCCTCACAGATACGCAGTATTTT.

The genes are TRBV4-2 and TRBJ2-7; the match to TRBD2 covers 9 bases. This CDR3 is 17 amino acids long. Germline-derived CDR1 and CDR2 are LGHNA and YNFKEQ. V dropped 0 bases and J dropped 7; count of bases not matched to a gene: 13. In nucleotides, the CDR3 is TGTGCCAGCAGCCAAGAAGTTAAGGCGGGGGGGTTTGGAGAGCAGTACTTC. Its translation: CASSQEVKAGGFGEQYF.

V is TRBV25-1 and J is TRBJ1-2; D call uncertain. CDR1 is MGHDK, CDR2 SYGVNS, per germline. The V end lost 2 bases, the J end lost 8 bases, and 9 bases lay between the germline ends. CDR3 length equals 12 residues. This chain's CDR3 is CASSEHGYGYTF. CDR3 nucleotide sequence: TGTGCCAGCAGTGAACACGGGTACGGCTACACCTTC.